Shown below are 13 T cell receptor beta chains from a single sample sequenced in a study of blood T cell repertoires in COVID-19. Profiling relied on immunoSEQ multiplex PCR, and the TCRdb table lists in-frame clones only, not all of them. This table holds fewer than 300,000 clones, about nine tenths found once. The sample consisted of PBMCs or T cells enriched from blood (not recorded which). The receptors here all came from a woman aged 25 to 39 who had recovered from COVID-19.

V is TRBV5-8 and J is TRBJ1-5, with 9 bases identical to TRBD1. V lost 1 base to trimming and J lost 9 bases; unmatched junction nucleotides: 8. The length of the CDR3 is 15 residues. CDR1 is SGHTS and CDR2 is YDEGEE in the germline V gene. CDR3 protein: CASSLRDRELRPQHF. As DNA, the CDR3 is TGTGCCAGCAGCTTGCGGGACAGGGAGCTAAGGCCCCAGCATTTT.

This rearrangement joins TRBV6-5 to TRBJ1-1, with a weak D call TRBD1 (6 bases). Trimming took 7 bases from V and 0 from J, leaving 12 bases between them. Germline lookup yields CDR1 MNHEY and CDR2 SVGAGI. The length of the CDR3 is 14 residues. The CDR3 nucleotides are TGTGCCAGCACTATGACAGGAGTGAACACTGAAGCTTTCTTT. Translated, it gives CASTMTGVNTEAFF.

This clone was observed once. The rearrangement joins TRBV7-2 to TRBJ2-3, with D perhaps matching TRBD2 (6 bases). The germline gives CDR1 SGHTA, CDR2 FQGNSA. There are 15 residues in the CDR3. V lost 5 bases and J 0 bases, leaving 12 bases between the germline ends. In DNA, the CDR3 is TGTGCCAGCAGCCGGACTAAACCTAGCACAGATACGCAGTATTTT. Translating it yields CASSRTKPSTDTQYF.

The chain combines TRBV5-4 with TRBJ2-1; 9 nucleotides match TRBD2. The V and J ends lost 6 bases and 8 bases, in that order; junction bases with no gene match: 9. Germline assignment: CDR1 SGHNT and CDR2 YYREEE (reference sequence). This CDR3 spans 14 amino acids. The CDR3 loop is CASTSASGNYEQFF. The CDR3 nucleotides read TGTGCCAGCACCTCGGCTAGCGGGAACTATGAGCAGTTCTTC.

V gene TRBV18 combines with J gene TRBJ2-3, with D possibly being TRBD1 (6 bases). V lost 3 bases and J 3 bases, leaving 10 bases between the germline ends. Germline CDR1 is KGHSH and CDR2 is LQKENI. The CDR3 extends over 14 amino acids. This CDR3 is CASSPRDRTDTQYF. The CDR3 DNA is TGTGCCAGCTCACCGAGAGACAGGACAGATACGCAGTATTTT.

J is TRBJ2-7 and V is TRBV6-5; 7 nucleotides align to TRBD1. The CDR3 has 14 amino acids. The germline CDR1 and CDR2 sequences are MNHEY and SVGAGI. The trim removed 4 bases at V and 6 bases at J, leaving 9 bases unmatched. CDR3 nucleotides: TGTGCCAGCAGTTTAACACAGGGGCGGGTCGAGCAGTACTTC. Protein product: CASSLTQGRVEQYF.

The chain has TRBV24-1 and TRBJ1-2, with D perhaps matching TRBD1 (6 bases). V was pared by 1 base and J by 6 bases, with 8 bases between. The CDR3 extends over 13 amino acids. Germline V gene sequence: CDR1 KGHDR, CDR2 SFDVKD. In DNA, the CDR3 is TGTGCCACCAGTGATTTACAGGGTCATGGCTACACCTTC. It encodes CATSDLQGHGYTF.

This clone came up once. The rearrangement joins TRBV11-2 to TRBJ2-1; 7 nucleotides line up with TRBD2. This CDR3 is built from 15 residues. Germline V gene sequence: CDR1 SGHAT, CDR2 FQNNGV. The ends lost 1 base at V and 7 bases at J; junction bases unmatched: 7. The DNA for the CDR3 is TGTGCCAGCAGCTTAGTTGTGGGAGGGACGAATGAGCAGTTCTTC. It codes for CASSLVVGGTNEQFF. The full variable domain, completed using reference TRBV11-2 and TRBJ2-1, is EAGVAQSPRYKIIEKRQSVAFWCNPISGHATLYWYQQILGQGPKLLIQFQNNGVVDDSQLPKDRFSAERLKGVDSTLKIQPAKLEDSAVYLCASSLVVGGTNEQFFGPGTRLTVL.

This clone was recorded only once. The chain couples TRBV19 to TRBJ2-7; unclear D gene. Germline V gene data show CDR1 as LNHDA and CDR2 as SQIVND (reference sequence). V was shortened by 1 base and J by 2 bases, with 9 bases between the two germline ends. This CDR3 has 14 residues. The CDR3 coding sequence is TGTGCCAGTAGTATAGGGTGGAGTACCTACGAGCAGTACTTC. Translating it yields CASSIGWSTYEQYF.

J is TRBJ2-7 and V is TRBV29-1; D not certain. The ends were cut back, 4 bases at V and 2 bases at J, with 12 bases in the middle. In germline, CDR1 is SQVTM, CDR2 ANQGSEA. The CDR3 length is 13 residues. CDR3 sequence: CSVASQTTYEQYF. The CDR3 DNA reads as TGCAGCGTTGCATCACAAACCACCTACGAGCAGTACTTC.

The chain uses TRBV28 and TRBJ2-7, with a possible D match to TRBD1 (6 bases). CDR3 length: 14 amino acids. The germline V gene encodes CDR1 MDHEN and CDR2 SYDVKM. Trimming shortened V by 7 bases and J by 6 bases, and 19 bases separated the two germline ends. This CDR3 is CASKTGSLRSEQYF. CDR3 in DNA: TGTGCCAGCAAAACAGGGTCCCTTCGCTCCGAGCAGTACTTC.

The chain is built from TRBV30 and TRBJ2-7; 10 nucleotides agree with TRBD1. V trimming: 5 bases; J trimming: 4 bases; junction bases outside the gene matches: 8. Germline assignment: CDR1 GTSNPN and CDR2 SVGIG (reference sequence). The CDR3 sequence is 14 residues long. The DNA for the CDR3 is TGTGCCTGGGGTACCTGGGACAGGGGTTACGAGCAGTACTTC. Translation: CAWGTWDRGYEQYF.

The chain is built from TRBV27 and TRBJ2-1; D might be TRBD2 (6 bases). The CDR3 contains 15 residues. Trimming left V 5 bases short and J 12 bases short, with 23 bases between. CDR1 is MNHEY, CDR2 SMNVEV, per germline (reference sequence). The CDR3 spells CASSRPGTHIEMQFF. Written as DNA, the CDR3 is TGTGCCAGCAGTCGCCCCGGGACTCACATAGAGATGCAGTTCTTC.